This T cell receptor beta chain was sequenced for a study of T cell changes during pregnancy in multiple sclerosis. Assay used: immunoSEQ multiplex PCR; TCRdb lists only in-frame clones, some missing. The repertoire consists of some 33,000 clones, with nearly 90% occurring once and the leading ten covering 11%. This CDR3 has 17 residues. The germline V gene encodes CDR1 SGHDN and CDR2 FVKESK. With 4 bases clipped from V and 3 bases from J, the junction kept 11 bases outside the gene matches. The chain couples TRBV14 to TRBJ2-2; 7 bases align to TRBD1. The clonotype originates from a female donor with multiple sclerosis, enrolled in a pregnancy study. The sample in question was CD8+ T cells from peripheral blood mononuclear cells, obtained in the third trimester of pregnancy. The CDR3 coding sequence is TGTGCCAGCAGCCCCCGACAGGGCGAAGCGGACACCGGGGAGCTGTTTTTT. This sequence encodes CASSPRQGEADTGELFF.